These T cell receptor beta chains were read from a single sample in a study of blood T cells in healthy people across ages. TCRdb redid the calling of the 5' RACE reads with MiXCR, one entry per CDR3 protein. The data contain 800,000 or so distinct CDR3 sequences, 62% of them singletons. Material for sequencing was blood. The receptors originated from a man between 25 and 39 years old in good health. Both conserved end residues are part of each CDR3. A D gene is named only where the DNA matches it firmly. The size of a clone is reported for some rows only, either as once, few or many, or as a class for expanded clones.

V gene: TRBV7-2
D gene: TRBD1
clone size: few
J gene: TRBJ2-3
CDR3 DNA: TGTGCCAGCAGCTGGAGACAGGGGGTGGGCACAGATACGCAGTATTTT
CDR3 protein: CASSWRQGVGTDTQYF

V gene: TRBV21-1
D gene: -
clone size: few
J gene: TRBJ2-1
CDR3 DNA: TGTGCCAGCTCTCCCAGGGTGTACAATGAGCAGTTCTTC
CDR3 protein: CASSPRVYNEQFF

V gene: TRBV5-5
D gene: -
clone size: -
J gene: TRBJ2-7
CDR3 DNA: TGTGCCAGCAGCTTGCGTCATGGTCAAGAGTACGAGCAGTACTTC
CDR3 protein: CASSLRHGQEYEQYF

V gene: TRBV6-2/TRBV6-3
D gene: TRBD1
clone size: -
J gene: TRBJ1-5
CDR3 DNA: TGTGCCAGCACCCAGGGGGGACAGACCAATCAGCCCCAGCATTTT
CDR3 protein: CASTQGGQTNQPQHF

V gene: TRBV6-6
D gene: -
clone size: few
J gene: TRBJ2-5
CDR3 DNA: TGTGCCAGCAGACCACGGGACATGGAGAAGACCCAGTACTTC
CDR3 protein: CASRPRDMEKTQYF

V gene: TRBV6-6
D gene: -
clone size: -
J gene: TRBJ2-7
CDR3 DNA: TGTGCCAGCTCTAGGGCGACTATCAGCTCCTACGAGCAGTACTTC
CDR3 protein: CASSRATISSYEQYF

V gene: TRBV4-3
D gene: TRBD2
clone size: -
J gene: TRBJ2-1
CDR3 DNA: TGCGCCAGCAGCCAGAGCGGGGGGCGAAAGATAAATGAGCAGTTCTTC
CDR3 protein: CASSQSGGRKINEQFF

V gene: TRBV7-3
D gene: TRBD2
clone size: -
J gene: TRBJ2-7
CDR3 DNA: TGTGCCAGCAGCTTACCCACTAGCGGGGGGACTTCAATCTCCTACGAGCAGTACTTC
CDR3 protein: CASSLPTSGGTSISYEQYF

V gene: TRBV20-1
D gene: TRBD1
clone size: -
J gene: TRBJ1-1
CDR3 DNA: TGCAGTGCAACGACAGGGAGGAGCATGAACACTGAAGCTTTCTTT
CDR3 protein: CSATTGRSMNTEAFF

V gene: TRBV6-5
D gene: -
clone size: -
J gene: TRBJ2-7
CDR3 DNA: TGTGCCAGCAGCCTGAGAGGGGCAGGAACGGGCGAGCAGTACTTC
CDR3 protein: CASSLRGAGTGEQYF

V gene: TRBV4-3
D gene: -
clone size: -
J gene: TRBJ1-1
CDR3 DNA: TGTGCCAGCAGCCAAGTACGAGGGAACACTGAAGCTTTCTTT
CDR3 protein: CASSQVRGNTEAFF

V gene: TRBV4-3
D gene: -
clone size: -
J gene: TRBJ1-1
CDR3 DNA: TGCGCCAGCAGCCAAGATGGACCGGGGAACCCTGAAGCTTTCTTT
CDR3 protein: CASSQDGPGNPEAFF

V gene: TRBV20-1
D gene: -
clone size: -
J gene: TRBJ2-1
CDR3 DNA: TGCAGTGCTAGAGATCGCGGTTCTCCCTACAATGAGCAGTTCTTC
CDR3 protein: CSARDRGSPYNEQFF